The rows below give T cell receptor beta chains drawn from one sample of a study of human T cells and chemical hapten exposure. A single record per CDR3 protein comes from TCRdb applying MiXCR to the RACE reads. This sample carries 50,000 to 65,000 distinct CDR3 sequences, about a tenth of them seen once, and the ten largest clones take around 15%. This sample comprised whole blood, obtained in connection with sensitization to the hapten diphenylcyclopropenone (DPC). Every receptor here comes from a middle-aged woman with alopecia areata. Some clones in this sample may be carry-over from other donors' samples. The CDR3 runs from the conserved cysteine through the conserved F or W. A D gene is named only where the DNA matches it firmly. Some rows have no size entry. The others give once, few or many, or a class for an expanded clone.

j_call | clone_size | d_call | v_call | cdr3_aa | cdr3_nt
TRBJ1-5 | . | . | TRBV20-1 | CSANRHSNQPQHF | TGCAGTGCTAACAGACATAGCAATCAGCCCCAGCATTTT
TRBJ2-2 | many | TRBD2 | TRBV2 | CASTRAGVNTNTGELFF | TGTGCCAGCACCAGGGCGGGGGTTAACACGAACACCGGGGAGCTGTTTTTT
TRBJ2-2 | many | . | TRBV7-3 | CASSSHFQASSNTGELFF | TGTGCCAGCAGCTCACACTTCCAGGCTAGCAGTAACACCGGGGAGCTGTTTTTT
TRBJ1-6 | many | . | TRBV6-2/TRBV6-3 | CASSYTSEGTSPLHF | TGTGCCAGCAGTTATACCAGCGAGGGAACTTCACCCCTCCACTTT
TRBJ1-2 | many | TRBD1 | TRBV27 | CASSTGGSPLYGYTF | TGTGCCAGCAGTACAGGGGGCTCCCCGCTCTATGGCTACACCTTC
TRBJ2-1 | many | . | TRBV7-3 | CASSLNPATFDEQFF | TGTGCCAGCAGCTTAAACCCGGCGACTTTCGATGAGCAGTTCTTC
TRBJ2-7 | many | . | TRBV25-1 | CASAKDSQQYF | TGTGCCAGTGCTAAGGACAGTCAGCAGTACTTC
TRBJ2-5 | few | TRBD1 | TRBV12-3/TRBV12-4 | CASSRDRGLGETQYF | TGTGCCAGCAGCCGAGACAGGGGGCTGGGGGAGACCCAGTACTTC
TRBJ1-2 | few | . | TRBV6-5 | CASSYSKPGGGYTF | TGTGCCAGCAGTTACTCGAAGCCCGGGGGTGGCTACACCTTC
TRBJ2-5 | . | . | TRBV7-7 | CASSNFQGQETQYF | TGTGCCAGCAGCAACTTTCAGGGCCAAGAGACCCAGTACTTC
TRBJ2-1 | few | . | TRBV9 | CASSVDSYNEQFF | TGTGCCAGCAGCGTAGACAGCTACAATGAGCAGTTCTTC
TRBJ2-2 | many | . | TRBV24-1 | CATSPGDTGELFF | TGTGCCACCAGTCCAGGGGACACCGGGGAGCTGTTTTTT
TRBJ2-7 | many | . | TRBV12-3/TRBV12-4 | CASSLRDSYEQYF | TGTGCCAGCAGTTTACGGGACTCCTACGAGCAGTACTTC
TRBJ2-2 | . | TRBD2 | TRBV28 | CASSFAGLTTGELFF | TGTGCCAGCAGCTTCGCGGGACTAACCACCGGGGAGCTGTTTTTT
TRBJ2-3 | . | TRBD1 | TRBV6-1 | CASSERGTGDIDTQYF | TGTGCCAGCAGTGAACGGGGGACAGGGGATATAGATACGCAGTATTTT
TRBJ2-3 | few | . | TRBV12-3/TRBV12-4 | CASSLQASPTDTQYF | TGTGCCAGCAGTTTACAGGCCAGCCCCACAGATACGCAGTATTTT
TRBJ2-5 | few | TRBD1 | TRBV7-2 | CASSLDPGGPETQYF | TGTGCCAGCAGCTTAGATCCAGGGGGACCCGAGACCCAGTACTTC
TRBJ1-5 | . | . | TRBV12-3/TRBV12-4 | CASSLFGNQPQHF | TGTGCCAGCAGTTTGTTCGGAAATCAGCCCCAGCATTTT
TRBJ2-1 | . | . | TRBV6-2/TRBV6-3 | CASIGGRDEQFF | TGTGCCAGCATTGGGGGACGGGATGAGCAGTTCTTC
TRBJ1-6 | once | TRBD1 | TRBV15 | CATSRDDRGYNSPLHF | TGTGCCACCAGCAGGGATGACAGGGGCTATAATTCACCCCTCCACTTT
TRBJ2-4 | many | . | TRBV5-5 | CASSTEGDIQYF | TGTGCCAGCAGCACGGAAGGGGACATTCAGTACTTC
TRBJ2-6 | . | . | TRBV7-9 | CASSFGSSGANVLTF | TGTGCCAGCAGCTTCGGGAGCTCTGGGGCCAACGTCCTGACTTTC
TRBJ1-2 | few | . | TRBV28 | CASRRGGYYGYTF | TGTGCCAGCAGGCGCGGGGGGTACTATGGCTACACCTTC
TRBJ1-1 | . | . | TRBV4-3 | CASSQERGVTEAFF | TGCGCCAGCAGCCAAGAAAGAGGGGTGACTGAAGCTTTCTTT
TRBJ2-2 | few | TRBD2 | TRBV6-2/TRBV6-3 | CASSYSRARYSGGPGTGELFF | TGTGCCAGCAGTTACTCCAGGGCACGATACAGCGGGGGTCCCGGGACCGGGGAGCTGTTTTTT
TRBJ2-5 | few | . | TRBV5-1 | CASSWQETQYF | TGCGCCAGCAGCTGGCAAGAGACCCAGTACTTC
TRBJ2-1 | many | . | TRBV6-2/TRBV6-3 | CASSKTVTNEQFF | TGTGCCAGCAGTAAGACAGTAACCAATGAGCAGTTCTTC
TRBJ2-7 | few | . | TRBV9 | CASSVSGFHEQYF | TGTGCCAGCAGCGTATCAGGGTTTCACGAGCAGTACTTC
TRBJ2-1 | many | . | TRBV6-5 | CASSYQGGEQFF | TGTGCCAGCAGTTATCAGGGTGGGGAGCAGTTCTTC
TRBJ1-1 | many | TRBD1 | TRBV7-2 | CASSSQGQGNTEAFF | TGTGCCAGCAGCTCTCAGGGACAGGGAAACACTGAAGCTTTCTTT
TRBJ2-3 | many | . | TRBV7-2 | CASSLVGGSTDTQYF | TGTGCCAGCAGCTTAGTCGGCGGGAGCACAGATACGCAGTATTTT
TRBJ2-5 | many | . | TRBV5-4 | CASSFRGVETQYF | TGTGCCAGCAGCTTCCGAGGGGTAGAGACCCAGTACTTC
TRBJ1-4 | medium-sized | . | TRBV2 | CASSEMGKTNEKLFF | TGTGCCAGCAGTGAAATGGGGAAGACTAATGAAAAACTGTTTTTT
TRBJ2-3 | few | TRBD1 | TRBV7-9 | CASSFGQGGDTQYF | TGTGCCAGCAGCTTCGGACAGGGAGGAGATACGCAGTATTTT
TRBJ2-7 | many | TRBD1 | TRBV6-5 | CASSRDRGYYEQYF | TGTGCCAGCAGTCGCGACAGGGGGTATTACGAGCAGTACTTC
TRBJ2-3 | many | . | TRBV7-8 | CASSSPRGLRATDTQYF | TGTGCCAGCAGCTCACCCAGGGGATTGAGAGCCACAGATACGCAGTATTTT
TRBJ1-1 | . | . | TRBV30 | CAWAEGWAEAFF | TGTGCCTGGGCAGAAGGGTGGGCTGAAGCTTTCTTT
TRBJ1-4 | few | . | TRBV5-1 | CASSLVANNEKLFF | TGCGCCAGCAGCTTGGTGGCAAACAATGAAAAACTGTTTTTT
TRBJ1-1 | many | . | TRBV20-1 | CSARRQVSSRTEAFF | TGCAGTGCTAGGAGGCAGGTATCGTCTCGGACTGAAGCTTTCTTT
TRBJ1-2 | . | . | TRBV4-1 | CASSQVLGALHF | TGCGCCAGCAGCCAGGTTCTCGGAGCCCTTCACTTC
TRBJ1-4 | few | . | TRBV30 | CAWSRGGGGRTNEKLFF | TGTGCCTGGAGTCGGGGAGGTGGGGGGCGGACTAATGAAAAACTGTTTTTT
TRBJ1-1 | many | . | TRBV5-4 | CASSSRQAQEAFF | TGTGCCAGCAGCTCACGACAGGCTCAAGAAGCTTTCTTT
TRBJ2-7 | many | . | TRBV18 | CASSPDYEQYF | TGTGCCAGCTCACCGGACTACGAGCAGTACTTC
TRBJ1-3 | . | . | TRBV6-1 | CASSEGTLQSSGNTIYF | TGTGCCAGCAGTGAGGGGACTCTTCAGAGCTCTGGAAACACCATATATTTT
TRBJ1-6 | few | TRBD1 | TRBV7-2 | CASSSSGGEYSPLHF | TGTGCCAGCAGCTCTTCAGGGGGCGAATATTCACCCCTCCACTTT
TRBJ2-3 | few | . | TRBV29-1 | CSVERQSANTQYF | TGCAGCGTTGAGCGGCAATCCGCGAATACGCAGTATTTT
TRBJ2-5 | . | TRBD2 | TRBV7-8 | CASRRLAGSLRETQYF | TGTGCCAGCAGGAGACTAGCGGGGTCTCTTCGGGAGACCCAGTACTTC
TRBJ2-5 | . | TRBD2 | TRBV7-2 | CASSSLAGGGETQYF | TGTGCCAGCAGCTCACTAGCGGGAGGCGGAGAGACCCAGTACTTC
TRBJ1-4 | many | . | TRBV5-1 | CASSGSGARDEKLFF | TGCGCCAGCAGCGGATCGGGGGCGCGGGATGAAAAACTGTTTTTT
TRBJ1-1 | few | . | TRBV6-6 | CASSYQNTEAFF | TGTGCCAGCAGTTACCAGAACACTGAAGCTTTCTTT
TRBJ1-5 | many | TRBD1 | TRBV6-1 | CASSAKDRGLTKPQHF | TGTGCCAGCAGTGCTAAGGACAGGGGGCTCACGAAGCCCCAGCATTTT
TRBJ1-1 | many | TRBD1 | TRBV29-1 | CSFRDRGDTEAFF | TGCAGCTTCCGGGACAGGGGGGACACTGAAGCTTTCTTT
TRBJ2-5 | many | TRBD1 | TRBV7-6 | CASSLVTGEETQYF | TGTGCCAGCAGCTTAGTAACAGGGGAAGAGACCCAGTACTTC
TRBJ2-5 | many | TRBD2 | TRBV28 | CASTTLGASGGARQYF | TGTGCCAGCACCACCCTCGGGGCTAGCGGGGGGGCCCGTCAGTACTTC
TRBJ1-4 | many | TRBD1 | TRBV6-1 | CASRGTGRGKLFF | TGTGCCAGCAGAGGGACAGGCCGGGGAAAACTGTTTTTT
TRBJ2-5 | . | . | TRBV4-3 | CASSPGPWGETQYF | TGCGCCAGCAGCCCAGGCCCTTGGGGGGAGACCCAGTACTTC
TRBJ1-5 | . | TRBD1 | TRBV12-3/TRBV12-4 | CASSGQGPQPQHF | TGTGCCAGCAGTGGACAGGGTCCCCAGCCCCAGCATTTT
TRBJ2-7 | many | . | TRBV28 | CASSPSSGPEQYF | TGTGCCAGCAGTCCCTCGTCCGGGCCCGAGCAGTACTTC
TRBJ2-3 | few | TRBD2 | TRBV7-2 | CASSGRGGYDTQYF | TGTGCCAGCAGTGGGCGGGGGGGCTACGATACGCAGTATTTT
TRBJ1-1 | few | . | TRBV28 | CASSLGQQAGEAFF | TGTGCCAGCAGTTTAGGACAGCAAGCGGGGGAAGCTTTCTTT